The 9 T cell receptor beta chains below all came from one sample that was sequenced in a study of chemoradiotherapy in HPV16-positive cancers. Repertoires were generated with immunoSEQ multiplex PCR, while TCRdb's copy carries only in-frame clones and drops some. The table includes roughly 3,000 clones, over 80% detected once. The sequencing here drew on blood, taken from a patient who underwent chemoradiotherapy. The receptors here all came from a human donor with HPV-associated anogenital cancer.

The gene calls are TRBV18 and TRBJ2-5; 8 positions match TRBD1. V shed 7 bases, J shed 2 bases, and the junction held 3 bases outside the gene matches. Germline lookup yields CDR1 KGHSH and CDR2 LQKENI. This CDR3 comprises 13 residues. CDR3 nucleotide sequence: TGTGCCAGCTTCGGGACAGGACAAGAGACCCAGTACTTC. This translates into CASFGTGQETQYF.

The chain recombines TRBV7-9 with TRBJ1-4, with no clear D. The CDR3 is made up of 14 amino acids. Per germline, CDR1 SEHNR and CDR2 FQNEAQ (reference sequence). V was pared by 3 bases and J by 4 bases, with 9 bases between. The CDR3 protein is CASSLGGSNEKLFF. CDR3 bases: TGTGCCAGCAGCTTGGGAGGGAGTAATGAAAAACTGTTTTTT.

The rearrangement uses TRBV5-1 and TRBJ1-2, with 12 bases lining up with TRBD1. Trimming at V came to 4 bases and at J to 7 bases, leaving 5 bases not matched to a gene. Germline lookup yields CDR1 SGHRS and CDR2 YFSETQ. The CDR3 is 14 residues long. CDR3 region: CASSTGQGAFGYTF. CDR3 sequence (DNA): TGCGCCAGCAGCACGGGACAGGGGGCGTTTGGCTACACCTTC.

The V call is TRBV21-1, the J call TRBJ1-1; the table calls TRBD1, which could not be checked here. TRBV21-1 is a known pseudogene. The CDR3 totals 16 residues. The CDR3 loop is CASSSRDRLSNTEAFF. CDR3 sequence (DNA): TGTGCCAGCAGCAGTCGGGACAGATTATCAAACACTGAAGCTTTCTTT.

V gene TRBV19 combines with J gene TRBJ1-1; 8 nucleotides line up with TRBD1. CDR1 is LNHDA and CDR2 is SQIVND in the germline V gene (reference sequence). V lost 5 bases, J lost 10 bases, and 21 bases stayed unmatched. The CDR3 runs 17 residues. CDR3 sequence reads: CASSHMGRTGREGGAFF. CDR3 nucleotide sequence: TGTGCCAGTAGTCATATGGGTCGGACAGGGCGTGAGGGGGGAGCTTTCTTT. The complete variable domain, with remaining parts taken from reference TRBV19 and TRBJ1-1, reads DGGITQSPKYLFRKEGQNVTLSCEQNLNHDAMYWYRQDPGQGLRLIYYSQIVNDFQKGDIAEGYSVSREKKESFPLTVTSAQKNPTAFYLCASSHMGRTGREGGAFFGQGTRLTVV.

The CDR3 bases are TGTGCCAGCAGCCCCACTCCCGGGGGGAGGTACGAGCAGTACTTC. Amino acid sequence: CASSPTPGGRYEQYF. This chain connects TRBV7-6 to TRBJ2-7; 7 bases map to TRBD2. Trimming removed 5 bases from V and 4 bases from J; junction bases left unmatched: 11. CDR1 is SGHVS and CDR2 is FNYEAQ in the germline V gene. The CDR3 runs 15 residues.

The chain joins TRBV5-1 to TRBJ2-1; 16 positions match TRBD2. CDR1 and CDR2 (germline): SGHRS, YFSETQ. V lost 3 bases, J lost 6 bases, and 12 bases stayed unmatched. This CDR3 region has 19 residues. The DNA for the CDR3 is TGCGCCAGCAGCTCTACCGGGACTAGCGGGGGGGCCAAAAGCAATGAGCAGTTCTTC. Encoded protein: CASSSTGTSGGAKSNEQFF. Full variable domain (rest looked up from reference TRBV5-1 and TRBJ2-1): KAGVTQTPRYLIKTRGQQVTLSCSPISGHRSVSWYQQTPGQGLQFLFEYFSETQRNKGNFPGRFSGRQFSNSRSEMNVSTLELGDSALYLCASSSTGTSGGAKSNEQFFGPGTRLTVL.

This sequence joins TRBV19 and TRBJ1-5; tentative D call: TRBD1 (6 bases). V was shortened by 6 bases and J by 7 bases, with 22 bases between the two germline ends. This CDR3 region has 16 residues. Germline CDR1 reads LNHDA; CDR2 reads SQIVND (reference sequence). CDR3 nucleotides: TGTGCCAGTAGATGGGGGGTTGGGGGCCAAGGGCAGCCCCAGCATTTT. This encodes CASRWGVGGQGQPQHF.

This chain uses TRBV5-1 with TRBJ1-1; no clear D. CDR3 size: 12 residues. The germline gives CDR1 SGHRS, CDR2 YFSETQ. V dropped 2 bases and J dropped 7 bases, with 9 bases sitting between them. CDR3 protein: CASSFPSNEAFF. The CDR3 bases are TGCGCCAGCAGCTTTCCTTCCAATGAAGCTTTCTTT.